The next 13 T cell receptor beta chains were all read from a single sample in a study of cytomegalovirus exposure and HLA in healthy donors. Some clones are missing from TCRdb's copy, which holds only in-frame ones; the method was immunoSEQ multiplex PCR. The sample consists of roughly 100,000 clones, about 95% of them appearing once. Sequenced sample: PBMCs. These receptors all come from a woman younger than 35 in good health and CMV-seronegative.

V gene TRBV7-9 combines with J gene TRBJ2-7, with 10 bases fitting TRBD1. Germline V gene sequence: CDR1 SEHNR, CDR2 FQNEAQ (reference sequence). V lost 5 bases, J lost 0 bases, and 4 bases stayed unmatched. The CDR3 runs 15 residues. CDR3 coding DNA: TGTGCCAGCAGCAGACAGGGGGCCAGCTCCTACGAGCAGTACTTC. Protein: CASSRQGASSYEQYF.

The rearrangement links TRBV7-2 to TRBJ1-5, with unresolved D. V was cut by 5 bases and J by 4 bases, with 9 bases left in between. The germline V gene encodes CDR1 SGHTA and CDR2 FQGNSA. This CDR3 has 13 residues. The CDR3 loop is CASSKQVNQPQHF. In DNA form, the CDR3 reads TGTGCCAGCAGCAAACAAGTTAATCAGCCCCAGCATTTT.

The table lists this clone with a count of one. The V and J genes are TRBV23-1 and TRBJ2-7; 10 nucleotides align to TRBD2. TRBV23-1 is treated as an ORF (open reading frame) with a function not yet certain. Trimming removed 0 bases from V and 9 bases from J; junction bases left unmatched: 14. This CDR3 has 17 amino acids. The CDR3 bases are TGCGCCAGCAGTCAATCTTCCCCCCCTAGCGGGAGAGATGGGCAGTACTTC. Residues: CASSQSSPPSGRDGQYF.

In DNA form, the CDR3 reads TGTGCCAGTAGTATGGCGGTTAGCTCCTACGAGCAGTACTTC. This gives the protein CASSMAVSSYEQYF. This chain connects TRBV19 to TRBJ2-7; D gene uncertain. The CDR3 sequence is 14 residues long. CDR1 is LNHDA and CDR2 is SQIVND in the germline V gene (reference sequence). V was shortened by 3 bases and J by 0 bases, with 9 bases between the two germline ends.

V is TRBV4-1 and J is TRBJ2-5; 8 nucleotides agree with TRBD2. The V gene's germline CDR1 is MGHRA and CDR2 YSYEKL. J lost 5 bases, V lost 0 bases, and 8 bases had no gene match. This CDR3 spans 16 amino acids. The CDR3 coding sequence is TGCGCCAGCAGCCAAGATATAGCGGGGCGAGCGGAGACCCAGTACTTC. This codes for CASSQDIAGRAETQYF.

The J gene is TRBJ1-5, the V gene TRBV6-7; D is perhaps TRBD1 (6 bases). TRBV6-7 is noted as an ORF with a role that remains uncertain. The CDR3 covers 17 residues. V lost 2 bases and J 0 bases, leaving 14 bases between the germline ends. The CDR3 protein is CASSYPSGHYSNQPQHF. DNA for the CDR3: TGTGCCAGCAGTTACCCATCGGGACACTATAGCAATCAGCCCCAGCATTTT.

V and J are TRBV9 and TRBJ2-1, with 12 bases that match TRBD2. V lost 2 bases, J lost 10 bases, and 1 base stayed unmatched. The V gene's germline CDR1 is SGDLS and CDR2 YYNGEE. The CDR3 consists of 13 residues. The CDR3 here is CASSVGLAGEQFF. For the CDR3, the DNA is TGTGCCAGCAGCGTTGGACTAGCGGGAGAGCAGTTCTTC.

The V call is TRBV9, the J call TRBJ2-1; D is possibly TRBD2 (7 bases). Deletions cut 0 bases from V and 5 bases from J, with 12 bases between. Germline lookup yields CDR1 SGDLS and CDR2 YYNGEE. The CDR3 loop spans 15 amino acids. The CDR3 here is CASSVVGGAHNEQFF. In DNA, the CDR3 is TGTGCCAGCAGCGTAGTTGGGGGGGCTCACAATGAGCAGTTCTTC.

V and J are TRBV6-4 and TRBJ2-1; 8 nucleotides align to TRBD2. Germline V CDR1 and CDR2: MRHNA, SNTAGT. The CDR3 has 16 residues. Unmatched junction bases numbered 7, after V lost 2 bases and J lost 4 bases. The CDR3 bases are TGTGCCAGCAGTGACATAAGTAGCGGGGAATACAATGAGCAGTTCTTC. Amino acid sequence: CASSDISSGEYNEQFF.

This sequence joins TRBV4-3 and TRBJ2-1; TRBD1 matches 9 bases. This CDR3 is built from 16 residues. Per the germline V gene, CDR1 is LGHNA and CDR2 is YSLEER. V gave up 1 base and J gave up 8 bases; unmatched junction bases: 9. CDR3 bases: TGCGCCAGCAGCCAAGGAGGGACAGGGATAGACGATGAGCAGTTCTTC. Amino acid sequence: CASSQGGTGIDDEQFF.

This clone was recorded once. In DNA form, the CDR3 reads TGTGCCAGCAGTTTAAGGATAGGGGGCACTGAAGCTTTCTTT. It specifies CASSLRIGGTEAFF. The chain carries TRBV27 and TRBJ1-1; tentative D call: TRBD1 (6 bases). The germline gives CDR1 MNHEY, CDR2 SMNVEV (reference sequence). The CDR3 has 14 residues. Trimming took off 2 bases at V and 4 bases at J, with 11 bases between the two ends.

The rearrangement joins TRBV5-1 to TRBJ1-2; no clear D. Trimming removed 4 bases from V and 7 bases from J, with 11 bases in between. The CDR3 sequence is 12 residues long. Per the germline V gene, CDR1 is SGHRS and CDR2 is YFSETQ. CDR3 coding DNA: TGCGCCAGCAGCGCCTTTAACGGTGGCTACACCTTC. It translates to CASSAFNGGYTF.

The V call is TRBV9, the J call TRBJ1-5, with 8 positions matching TRBD1. CDR1 is SGDLS, CDR2 YYNGEE, per germline. This CDR3 has 13 residues. V shed 3 bases, J shed 5 bases, and the junction held 1 base outside the gene matches. The CDR3, as DNA: TGTGCCAGCAGCGCAGGGGGCGATCAGCCCCAGCATTTT. It specifies CASSAGGDQPQHF.